Each of the 2 T cell receptor beta chains below was sequenced from the same sample in a study of blood T cell repertoires in COVID-19. Sequencing was performed with immunoSEQ multiplex PCR; in TCRdb, only in-frame clones are kept and a portion is missing. This table holds 250,000 to 300,000 clones, approximately 91% found once. Sequences were obtained from PBMCs or T cells enriched from blood (not recorded which). These receptors originate from a human donor in a cohort exposed to, infected with or recovered from COVID-19 (not recorded which). The donor label of this sample is uncertain.

The J gene is TRBJ2-5, the V gene TRBV4-1, with a tentative D call TRBD2 (5 bases). The V end was cut by 0 bases, the J end by 2 bases, with 13 bases between. In germline, CDR1 is MGHRA, CDR2 YSYEKL. The CDR3 consists of 16 residues. CDR3 DNA: TGCGCCAGCAGCCAAGAGCTAGCCCGAATGCAAGAGACCCAGTACTTC. Amino acids: CASSQELARMQETQYF.

The chain couples TRBV6-2 or TRBV6-3 to TRBJ2-5; no reliable D call. This CDR3 is built from 13 residues. With 4 bases removed from V and 9 bases from J, the gap between germline ends came to 15 bases. Germline V CDR1 and CDR2: MNHEY, SVGEGT. In DNA form, the CDR3 reads TGTGCCAGCAGTTTGGCCCTTGCCATCGCCCAGTACTTC. This gives the protein CASSLALAIAQYF.